This T cell receptor (beta chain) was identified in a study of regulatory T cells in long-lasting Graves disease. Study-wide points: Persistent disease was associated with favored TRBV28 usage and with favored use of TRBJ1-2 and TRBJ2-5. Those with persistent disease had in common more public clonotypes (about 3,000) than new patients (roughly 970).

Note on this clonotype: Its antigen is still unknown.

The junction had 11 bases not matched to a gene; V was cut back by 3 bases and J by 5 bases. The V gene's germline CDR1 is SGDLS and CDR2 YYNGEE. This CDR3 has 18 amino acids. Time point denoted: persistent/refractory GD, antithyroid drugs over 5 years with positive TRAb. PBMC-extracted RNA yielded the TCR library. Blood from the periphery, about 9 milliliters in all, was drawn into EDTA tubes. Through Arm-PCR of CDR3 regions and iRepertoire HTBI primers, TCR beta libraries were built. TCRdb processed the multiplex PCR reads anew with MiXCR; each CDR3 protein has one entry. The sample has approximately 500,000 distinct CDR3 sequences; 20% to 25% are singletons.

This sequence originates from a female donor with Graves disease. The chain carries TRBV9 and TRBJ2-6, with 10 bases identical to TRBD1. This sample comprised peripheral blood mononuclear cells (PBMCs), obtained when the disease was refractory, from a patient treated with antithyroid drugs. DNA for the CDR3: TGTGCCAGCAGCGGAGCGGGGACAGGGGCCATGAGGGCCAACGTCCTGACTTTC. Amino acid sequence: CASSGAGTGAMRANVLTF.